These T cell receptor beta chains were read from a single sample in a study of identical twins. TCRdb called the 5' RACE reads again in MiXCR, with one record for every CDR3 protein. This sample has some 730,000 distinct CDR3 sequences, with 15% to 20% found just once. The same data also went into a second study, on T cells expressing NK-cell markers.

The sequencing input was PBMCs. The receptors stem from a woman aged 18-29 years in good health. CDR3s include the opening cysteine and the closing phenylalanine or tryptophan. Each record gives: V gene, J gene, CDR3 protein.

v_call: TRBV5-4
j_call: TRBJ2-1
cdr3_aa: CASSSSRDWLTDEQFF

v_call: TRBV7-9
j_call: TRBJ2-5
cdr3_aa: CASSFLATTIQETQYF

v_call: TRBV9
j_call: TRBJ2-2
cdr3_aa: CASSARTGPSTGELFF

v_call: TRBV10-1
j_call: TRBJ2-1
cdr3_aa: CASNDGRAYEQFF

v_call: TRBV12-3/TRBV12-4
j_call: TRBJ2-3
cdr3_aa: CASRTTDTQYF

v_call: TRBV7-2
j_call: TRBJ2-7
cdr3_aa: CASGRQVTYEQYF

v_call: TRBV10-2
j_call: TRBJ2-7
cdr3_aa: CASSDPAYYEQYF

v_call: TRBV20-1
j_call: TRBJ2-5
cdr3_aa: CSAPDWGEETQYF

v_call: TRBV5-1
j_call: TRBJ2-2
cdr3_aa: CASSPAGTLNTGELSF

v_call: TRBV10-3
j_call: TRBJ2-3
cdr3_aa: CAIGRERDTQYF

v_call: TRBV6-5
j_call: TRBJ2-4
cdr3_aa: CASTDLGRNQYF

v_call: TRBV27
j_call: TRBJ2-1
cdr3_aa: CASQGGYEQFF

v_call: TRBV20-1
j_call: TRBJ2-7
cdr3_aa: CSAPGLAGVEEQYF

v_call: TRBV12-3/TRBV12-4
j_call: TRBJ2-6
cdr3_aa: CASIGQRTYSGANVLTF

v_call: TRBV6-2/TRBV6-3
j_call: TRBJ2-1
cdr3_aa: CASSRMSSYNEQFF

v_call: TRBV5-1
j_call: TRBJ2-7
cdr3_aa: CASSLEPEGSYEQYF

v_call: TRBV10-2
j_call: TRBJ2-1
cdr3_aa: CASSVLRGGSGEQFF

v_call: TRBV11-3
j_call: TRBJ2-1
cdr3_aa: CASSLGGTGVFGNEQFF